Included here is one T cell receptor (beta chain) sequence, with context. Its antigen is currently unknown. The source of the sample is a study of shared clonotypes between healthy human individuals. Regarding the study as a whole: Naive subsets generally had larger estimated richness than memory subsets.

The CDR3 has 11 residues. Per germline, CDR1 DFQATT and CDR2 SNEGSKA (reference sequence). V lost 5 bases to trimming and J lost 6 bases, with 10 bases between them. Recent vaccinations or acute infections were absent in the healthy HIV-negative adult donors. All the donors were Caucasian adults who lived in Nashville, Tennessee. A CD45RA-negative memory subset and a CD45RA+ naive subset were separated from the CD4+ cells. Profiling relied on immunoSEQ multiplex PCR, and the TCRdb table lists in-frame clones only, not all of them. The repertoire holds 1.6 million or so clones, with around 97% as singletons.

The sequenced material came from naive CD4+ T cells sorted from blood. The subset: CD45RA+ positively selected. The chain combines TRBV20-1 with TRBJ1-2, with D possibly TRBD1 on 5 matching bases. This sequence was found in a man between 25 and 39 years old in good health. The CDR3 nucleotides are TGCAGTGCTGGGGCGAGGAATGGCTACACCTTC. It specifies CSAGARNGYTF.